The present entry profiles one T cell receptor beta chain with its context. Its antigen is currently unknown. The data originate from a study of identical twins. Findings and caveats of the study: Conclusions rested on cross-sectional statistics rather than following the same donors.

CDR1 and CDR2 (germline): SGHRS, YFSETQ. V dropped 4 bases and J dropped 4 bases, with 24 bases sitting between them. The CDR3 is 18 residues long. Using its own MiXCR run on the 5' RACE reads, TCRdb lists one record per CDR3 protein. The sample gives around 960,000 distinct CDR3 sequences, 10% to 15% of which show up once; around 1.5% is in the top ten. This sample also belongs to another study, concerning yellow fever vaccine responses in identical twins.

Source material: PBMCs. The chain joins TRBV5-1 to TRBJ2-1; the D gene is possibly TRBD2 (9 bases). The TCR originated in a woman under 30 in good health. The CDR3 nucleotides read TGCGCCAGCAGCCTCCGCGGGGGGGGGACAGGTGCTTACAATGAGCAGTTCTTC. Protein sequence: CASSLRGGGTGAYNEQFF.